The TCR beta chain under discussion was sequenced for a study of technical replicates of blood from a few donors. This CDR3 contains 16 residues. V lost 4 bases, J lost 2 bases, and 9 bases stayed unmatched. Germline CDR1 SGDLS, CDR2 YYNGEE. This table comes from immunoSEQ multiplex PCR, and its TCRdb copy is limited to in-frame clones, with some not included. The table has some 70,000 clones, approximately 97% seen once. The sample consisted of T cells isolated from PBMCs. The rearrangement links TRBV9 to TRBJ2-7; 10 nucleotides line up with TRBD2. The clonotype was recovered from a human donor in good health. The CDR3 loop is CASSPRGTSVAYEQYF. In DNA, the CDR3 is TGTGCCAGCAGCCCCCGGGGGACTAGCGTCGCCTACGAGCAGTACTTC.